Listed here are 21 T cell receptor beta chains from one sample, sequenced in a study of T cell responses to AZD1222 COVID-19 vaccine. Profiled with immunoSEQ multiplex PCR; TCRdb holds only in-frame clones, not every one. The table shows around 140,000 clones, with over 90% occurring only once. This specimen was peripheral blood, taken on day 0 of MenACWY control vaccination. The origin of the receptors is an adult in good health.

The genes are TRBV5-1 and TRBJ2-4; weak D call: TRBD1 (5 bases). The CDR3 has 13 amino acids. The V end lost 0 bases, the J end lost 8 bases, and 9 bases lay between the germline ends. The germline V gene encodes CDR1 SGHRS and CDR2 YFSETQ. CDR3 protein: CASSLEGSDIQYF. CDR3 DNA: TGCGCCAGCAGCTTGGAGGGGTCGGACATTCAGTACTTC.

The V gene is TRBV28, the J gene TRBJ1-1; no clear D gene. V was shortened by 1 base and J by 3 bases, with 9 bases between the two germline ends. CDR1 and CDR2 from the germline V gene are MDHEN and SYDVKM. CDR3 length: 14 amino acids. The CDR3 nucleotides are TGTGCCAGCAGTTTATCAGAGGGATACACTGAAGCTTTCTTT. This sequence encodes CASSLSEGYTEAFF.

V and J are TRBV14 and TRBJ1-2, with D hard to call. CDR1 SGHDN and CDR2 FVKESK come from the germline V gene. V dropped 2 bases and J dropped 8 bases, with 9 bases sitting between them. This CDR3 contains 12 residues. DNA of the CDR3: TGTGCCAGCAGCCAAAAACTCGGCGGCTACACCTTC. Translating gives CASSQKLGGYTF.

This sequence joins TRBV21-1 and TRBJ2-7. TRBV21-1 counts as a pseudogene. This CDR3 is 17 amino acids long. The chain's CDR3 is CASSSRQTPPPKGEQYF. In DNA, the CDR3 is TGTGCCAGCAGCAGCCGACAAACTCCCCCTCCTAAGGGCGAGCAGTACTTC.

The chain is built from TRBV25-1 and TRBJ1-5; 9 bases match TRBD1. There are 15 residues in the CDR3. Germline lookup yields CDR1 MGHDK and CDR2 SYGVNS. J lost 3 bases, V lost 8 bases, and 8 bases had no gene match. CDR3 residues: CASASGTGYNQPQHF. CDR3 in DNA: TGTGCCAGCGCCTCCGGGACAGGGTACAATCAGCCCCAGCATTTT.

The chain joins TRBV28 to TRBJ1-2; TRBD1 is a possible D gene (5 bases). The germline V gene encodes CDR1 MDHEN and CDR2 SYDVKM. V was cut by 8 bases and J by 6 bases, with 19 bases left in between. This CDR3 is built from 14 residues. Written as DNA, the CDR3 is TGTGCCAGCCAAAGCGGGCAGGGTCTCCATGGCTACACCTTC. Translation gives CASQSGQGLHGYTF.

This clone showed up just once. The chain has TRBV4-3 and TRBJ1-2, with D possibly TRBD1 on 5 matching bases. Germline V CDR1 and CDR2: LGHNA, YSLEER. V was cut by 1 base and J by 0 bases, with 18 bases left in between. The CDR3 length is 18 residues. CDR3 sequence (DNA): TGCGCCAGCAGCCAAGGAATCCATCGGGGGGGAGCTAACTATGGCTACACCTTC. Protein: CASSQGIHRGGANYGYTF.

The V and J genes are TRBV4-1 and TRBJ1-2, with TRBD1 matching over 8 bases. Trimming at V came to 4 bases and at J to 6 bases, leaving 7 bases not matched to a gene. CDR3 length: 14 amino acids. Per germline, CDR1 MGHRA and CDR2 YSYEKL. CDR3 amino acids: CASSRDRSVDGYTF. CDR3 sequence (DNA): TGCGCCAGCAGCCGGGACAGGTCCGTTGATGGCTACACCTTC.

CDR3 residues: CASSLDGARSEKLFF. CDR3 sequence (DNA): TGCGCCAGCAGCTTGGACGGGGCCCGGAGCGAAAAACTGTTTTTT. The chain couples TRBV5-1 to TRBJ1-4, with D maybe TRBD1 (5 bases). The ends were cut back, 0 bases at V and 8 bases at J, with 14 bases in the middle. The germline gives CDR1 SGHRS, CDR2 YFSETQ. This CDR3 comprises 15 residues.

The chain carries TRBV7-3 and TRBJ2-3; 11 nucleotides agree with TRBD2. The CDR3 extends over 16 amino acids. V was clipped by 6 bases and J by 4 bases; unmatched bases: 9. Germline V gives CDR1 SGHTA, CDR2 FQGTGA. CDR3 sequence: CASSPTSGSPSDTQYF. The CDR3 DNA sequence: TGTGCCAGCAGTCCTACTAGCGGGAGCCCCTCAGATACGCAGTATTTT.

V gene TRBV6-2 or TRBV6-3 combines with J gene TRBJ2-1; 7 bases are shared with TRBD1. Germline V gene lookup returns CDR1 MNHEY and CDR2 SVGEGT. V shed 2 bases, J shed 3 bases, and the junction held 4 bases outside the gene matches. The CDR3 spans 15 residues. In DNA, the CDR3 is TGTGCCAGCAGTTACCCTCGGACAGGCTACAATGAGCAGTTCTTC. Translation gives CASSYPRTGYNEQFF.

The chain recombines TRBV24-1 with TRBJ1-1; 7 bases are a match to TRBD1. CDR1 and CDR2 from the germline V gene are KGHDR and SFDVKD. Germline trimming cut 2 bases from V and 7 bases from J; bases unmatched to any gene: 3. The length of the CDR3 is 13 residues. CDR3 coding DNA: TGTGCCACCAGTGATTCCCGGGACAGTGAAGCTTTCTTT. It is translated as CATSDSRDSEAFF.

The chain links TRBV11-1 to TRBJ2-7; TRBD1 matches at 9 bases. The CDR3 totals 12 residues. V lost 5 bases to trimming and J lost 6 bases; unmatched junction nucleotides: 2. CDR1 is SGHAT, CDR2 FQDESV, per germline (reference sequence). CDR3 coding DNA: TGTGCCAGCAGCCCGGACAGGGGCGAGCAGTACTTC. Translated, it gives CASSPDRGEQYF.

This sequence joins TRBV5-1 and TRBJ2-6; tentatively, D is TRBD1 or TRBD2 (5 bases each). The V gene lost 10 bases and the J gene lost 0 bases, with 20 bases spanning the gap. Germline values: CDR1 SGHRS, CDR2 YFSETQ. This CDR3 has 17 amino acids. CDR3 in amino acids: CASLRGGEPSGANVLTF. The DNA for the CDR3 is TGCGCCTCCCTGAGGGGTGGCGAACCCTCTGGGGCCAACGTCCTGACTTTC.

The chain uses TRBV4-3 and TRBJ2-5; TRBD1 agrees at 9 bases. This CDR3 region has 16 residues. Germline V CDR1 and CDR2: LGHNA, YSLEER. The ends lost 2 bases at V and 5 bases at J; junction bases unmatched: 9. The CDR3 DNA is TGCGCCAGCAGCCAAAGACAGGGGGTTATCGGGGAGACCCAGTACTTC. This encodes CASSQRQGVIGETQYF.

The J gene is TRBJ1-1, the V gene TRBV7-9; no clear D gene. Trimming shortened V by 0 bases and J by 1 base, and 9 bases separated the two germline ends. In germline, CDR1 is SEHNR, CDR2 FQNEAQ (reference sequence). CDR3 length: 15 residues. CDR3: CASSLARVQNTEAFF. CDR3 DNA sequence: TGTGCCAGCAGCTTAGCGCGTGTCCAGAACACTGAAGCTTTCTTT. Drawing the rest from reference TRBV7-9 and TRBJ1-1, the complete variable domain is DTGVSQNPRHKITKRGQNVTFRCDPISEHNRLYWYRQTLGQGPEFLTYFQNEAQLEKSRLLSDRFSAERPKGSFSTLEIQRTEQGDSAMYLCASSLARVQNTEAFFGQGTRLTVV.

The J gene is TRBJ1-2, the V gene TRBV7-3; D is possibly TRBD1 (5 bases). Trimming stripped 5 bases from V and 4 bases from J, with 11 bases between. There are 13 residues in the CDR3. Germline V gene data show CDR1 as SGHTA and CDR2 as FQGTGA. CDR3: CASSPDTTYGYTF. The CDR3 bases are TGTGCCAGCAGCCCGGACACGACCTATGGCTACACCTTC.

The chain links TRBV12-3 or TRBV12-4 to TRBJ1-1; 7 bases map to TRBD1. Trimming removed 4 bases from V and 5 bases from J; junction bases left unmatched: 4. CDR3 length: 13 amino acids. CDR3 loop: CASSSTGRTEAFF. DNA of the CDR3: TGTGCCAGCAGTTCGACAGGGCGAACTGAAGCTTTCTTT.

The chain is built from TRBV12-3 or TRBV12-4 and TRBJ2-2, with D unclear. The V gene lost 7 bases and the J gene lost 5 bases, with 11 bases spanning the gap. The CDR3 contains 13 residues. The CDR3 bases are TGTGCCAGCACAGTGGGGTCGACCGGGGAGCTGTTTTTT. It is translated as CASTVGSTGELFF.

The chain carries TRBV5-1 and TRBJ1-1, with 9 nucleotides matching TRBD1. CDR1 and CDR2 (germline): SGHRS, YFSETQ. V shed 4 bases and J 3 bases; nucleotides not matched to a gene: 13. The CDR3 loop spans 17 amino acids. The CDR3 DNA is TGCGCCAGCAGCACCTCCCCTCCGGGACAGGGCGACACTGAAGCTTTCTTT. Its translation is CASSTSPPGQGDTEAFF.

CDR3 DNA: TGTGCCAGCAGCCAAGTCCCAGGGGATGGCTACACCTTC. Its translation: CASSQVPGDGYTF. The chain recombines TRBV3-1 (or the pseudogene TRBV3-2) with TRBJ1-2, with a possible D match to TRBD1 (6 bases). Germline V gene lookup returns CDR1 LGHDT and CDR2 YNNKEL (reference sequence). The V gene lost 1 base and the J gene lost 6 bases, with 9 bases spanning the gap. The CDR3 is 13 residues long.